The source of this T cell receptor (beta chain) is a study of blood T cell repertoires in COVID-19. This table comes from immunoSEQ multiplex PCR, and its TCRdb copy is limited to in-frame clones, with some not included. Found here are about 370,000 clones, 90% of them singletons; the top ten hold 5% to 8.5%. This TCR was sampled from a man aged 18 to 35 with active or convalescent COVID-19. The source material was peripheral blood.

The DNA of the CDR3 is TGTGCCAGCAGCTTCGGGGTTAGAGATGGCTACACCTTC. This encodes CASSFGVRDGYTF. This chain joins TRBV11-1 and TRBJ1-2; D uncertain. V lost 3 bases to trimming and J lost 6 bases, with 11 bases between them. The CDR3 is made up of 13 amino acids. The germline V gene has CDR1 SGHAT and CDR2 FQDESV (reference sequence).